This T cell receptor (beta chain) comes out of a study of siplizumab effects on memory and regulatory T cells. The germline V gene has CDR1 SGHRS and CDR2 YFSETQ. With 4 bases removed from V and 7 bases from J, the gap between germline ends came to 14 bases. The CDR3 is made up of 13 amino acids. Study results and caveats: Confirmatory evidence of suppressive function in proliferating siplizumab-culture Tregs was not obtained. A minor share of alloreactive clones matched unstimulated subsets.

Assay: immunoSEQ multiplex PCR; the TCRdb copy retains only in-frame clones and omits some. The sample records approximately 100,000 clones, about 95% being singletons. For this clone: The antigen remains unidentified.

This sequence joins TRBV5-1 and TRBJ1-1, with a tentative D call TRBD1 (6 bases). Sample: Tregs sorted from blood. This receptor was taken from a human donor in good health. CDR3 nucleotides: TGCGCCAGCAGCCCGACGGACAGATATGAAGCTTTCTTT. Protein sequence: CASSPTDRYEAFF.